This T cell receptor beta chain was profiled in a study of human T cells and chemical hapten exposure. Time point: patch test 1, 2 weeks after DPC sensitization. As to treatment: therapeutic diphenylcyclopropenone sensitization with weekly scalp DPC. RNA extraction used unfractionated whole blood as the source of total RNA. This clonotype was counted a few times. From the RACE reads, TCRdb called clonotypes with MiXCR, one entry per CDR3 protein. The sample holds 150,000 to 200,000 distinct CDR3 sequences; approximately 15% are singletons and the top ten take about 1.8%. Sequences were derived from whole blood, sampled in connection with sensitization to the hapten diphenylcyclopropenone (DPC). This clonotype originated in a woman in her twenties or thirties with alopecia areata. Some clones in this sample may be carry-over from other donors' samples.

CDR3 residues: CASSPRPGTANTGELFF. CDR3 coding DNA: TGTGCCAGCAGCCCACGCCCCGGGACAGCGAACACCGGGGAGCTGTTTTTT. This chain uses TRBV9 with TRBJ2-2; 7 bases match TRBD1. Per germline, CDR1 SGDLS and CDR2 YYNGEE. This CDR3 is 17 amino acids long. The ends lost 4 bases at V and 0 bases at J; junction bases unmatched: 9. Variable domain in full (rest from reference TRBV9 and TRBJ2-2): DSGVTQTPKHLITATGQRVTLRCSPRSGDLSVYWYQQSLDQGLQFLIQYYNGEERAKGNILERFSAQQFPDLHSELNLSSLELGDSALYFCASSPRPGTANTGELFFGEGSRLTVL.